One and the same sample provided the 6 T cell receptor beta chains below, sequenced in a study of human T cells and chemical hapten exposure. A single record per CDR3 protein comes from TCRdb applying MiXCR to the RACE reads. The sample yields around 71,000 distinct CDR3 sequences, 9.8% seen once. Time point given: patch test 1, 2 weeks after DPC sensitization. Treatment specified: therapeutic diphenylcyclopropenone sensitization with weekly scalp DPC. The input for sequencing was whole blood, taken in connection with sensitization to the hapten diphenylcyclopropenone (DPC). Source of these receptors: a woman in her thirties or forties with alopecia areata. Some clones in this sample may be carry-over from other donors' samples.

This clonotype has at least ten counts. The chain couples TRBV21-1 to TRBJ2-1; TRBD2, as called in the table, went unchecked against the DNA. TRBV21-1 is assigned pseudogene status. There are 16 residues in the CDR3. The CDR3 loop reads CASSALGLAGIDEQFF. CDR3 sequence (DNA): TGTGCCAGCAGCGCGCTGGGACTAGCGGGGATCGATGAGCAGTTCTTC.

This chain links TRBV6-5 with TRBJ2-1, with TRBD2 matching 8 bases. V dropped 2 bases and J dropped 6; count of bases not matched to a gene: 6. Per germline, CDR1 MNHEY and CDR2 SVGAGI. CDR3 size: 15 residues. CDR3 loop: CASSYGTSRGNEQFF. As DNA, the CDR3 is TGTGCCAGCAGTTACGGGACTAGTCGGGGCAATGAGCAGTTCTTC.

This clonotype has just a few counts. The chain combines TRBV6-5 with TRBJ2-3; 9 positions match TRBD2. The J segment lost 1 base and the V segment lost 0 bases, leaving 2 bases of the junction unmatched. This CDR3 region has 16 residues. Germline-derived CDR1 and CDR2 are MNHEY and SVGAGI. CDR3 sequence reads: CASSYSAGGRTDTQYF. In DNA, the CDR3 is TGTGCCAGCAGTTACTCGGCGGGGGGGCGCACAGATACGCAGTATTTT.

V and J are TRBV19 and TRBJ2-7; the match to TRBD1 covers 9 bases. The CDR3 consists of 16 residues. The V and J ends lost 3 bases and 0 bases, in that order; junction bases with no gene match: 6. CDR1 LNHDA and CDR2 SQIVND come from the germline V gene (reference sequence). DNA of the CDR3: TGTGCCAGTAGTATTTCACCGGGACAGGGCTCCTACGAGCAGTACTTC. It specifies CASSISPGQGSYEQYF.

This clonotype was detected once. The chain has TRBV20-1 and TRBJ1-2; 11 bases map to TRBD1. The CDR3 loop spans 12 amino acids. CDR1 is DFQATT, CDR2 SNEGSKA, per germline (reference sequence). V dropped 7 bases and J dropped 2; count of bases not matched to a gene: 0. The CDR3 loop reads CSGTGGNYGYTF. CDR3 in DNA: TGCAGTGGGACAGGGGGCAACTATGGCTACACCTTC.

This chain connects TRBV27 to TRBJ2-7; D unclear. CDR3 size: 13 residues. V dropped 3 bases and J dropped 0 bases, with 6 bases sitting between them. CDR1 and CDR2 (germline): MNHEY, SMNVEV (reference sequence). The CDR3 sequence: CASSLSPSYEQYF. The CDR3 coding sequence is TGTGCCAGCAGTTTGTCCCCCTCCTACGAGCAGTACTTC.